This TCR beta chain was profiled in a study of tumor-infiltrating lymphocytes in primary liver carcinoma. For the study at large: Patients, male and female, were 30 to 69 years old.

General study points: When set against blood, tumors had a significantly higher top-250-clone fraction (p = 0.039).

The CDR3 spans 13 residues. The researchers produced TCR beta cDNA from approximately 0.45 ug total RNA with a constant-region primer. The TCR beta library was amplified through three nested multiplex PCR rounds in a modified ARM-PCR procedure. It was with TRBV1-TRBV30 forward primers and a C-beta reverse primer that the first two PCR rounds were run, at around 11 cycles each. TCRdb recomputed calls from the multiplex PCR reads with MiXCR, one row per CDR3 protein. The profile shows 55,000 to 65,000 distinct CDR3 sequences, approximately 70% of them singletons. Unsorted bulk tissue of about 20-31 mg yielded co-extracted RNA and DNA. At sampling, these chronic HBV carriers had received no treatment. Comments on this clonotype: Its specificity is unknown. Germline is not matched at one junction end, which may reflect a read error.

The TCR originated in a man aged 35-49 years with primary liver carcinoma and hepatitis B virus infection. The genes are TRBV12-3 or TRBV12-4 and TRBJ2-1; the D call may be TRBD1 or TRBD2 (5 bases each). The material sequenced was liver tumor tissue from sampling region 2. Subset reported: tumor region T2, inferior pole. In nucleotides, the CDR3 is TGTGCCGGCAGGTTAATGGTGGGGGATGAGCAGTTCTTC. It translates to CAGRLMVGDEQFF.